Following are 18 T cell receptor beta chains from one sample sequenced in a study of TIL therapy for anti-PD-1-resistant metastatic lung cancer. The immunoSEQ assay was v3. Assay used: immunoSEQ multiplex PCR; TCRdb lists only in-frame clones, some missing. Altogether roughly 92,000 clones are present, just over 65% being singletons, with the ten largest covering approximately 11%. The time point: pre-treatment sample, taken before nivolumab and TIL therapy. Pleural nodules or supraclavicular lymph nodes made up most of the excised metastases sampled. Source: tumor tissue, taken at baseline. All receptors derive from a person aged 25-85 years with non-small cell lung cancer.

This rearrangement joins TRBV18 to TRBJ1-5; 9 bases agree with TRBD1. The CDR3 contains 14 residues. The germline V gene encodes CDR1 KGHSH and CDR2 LQKENI. V was pared by 3 bases and J by 7 bases, with 4 bases of the junction left unmatched. DNA of the CDR3: TGTGCCAGCTCACCCCGACAGGGGGAACAGCCCCAGCATTTT. Translated, it gives CASSPRQGEQPQHF.

This clone has a single count. The V call is TRBV28, the J call TRBJ2-7; D gene ambiguous. Germline lookup yields CDR1 MDHEN and CDR2 SYDVKM. The CDR3 length is 12 residues. Trimming shortened V by 6 bases and J by 3 bases, and 9 bases separated the two germline ends. In DNA form, the CDR3 reads TGTGCCAGCAGCCAAGGACGCTACGAGCAGTACTTC. It specifies CASSQGRYEQYF.

The rearrangement joins TRBV4-2 to TRBJ2-1; 9 bases agree with TRBD2. The CDR3 has 15 amino acids. Per germline, CDR1 LGHNA and CDR2 YNFKEQ. Trimming at V came to 11 bases and at J to 7 bases, leaving 15 bases not matched to a gene. The CDR3 is CAAAIGLAGNNEQFF. The CDR3 nucleotides are TGTGCCGCCGCGATCGGGCTAGCGGGAAATAATGAGCAGTTCTTC.

This clone was observed a handful of times. The V gene is TRBV7-6, the J gene TRBJ1-4; D is ambiguous. Germline values: CDR1 SGHVS, CDR2 FNYEAQ. The CDR3 has 18 amino acids. V was pared by 7 bases and J by 4 bases, with 25 bases between. The DNA for the CDR3 is TGTGCCAGCACATCCCGGCCTTCCTCCCTCGCCCGTAATGAAAAACTGTTTTTT. This sequence encodes CASTSRPSSLARNEKLFF. Full variable domain (remainder filled in from reference TRBV7-6 and TRBJ1-4): GAGVSQSPRYKVTKRGQDVALRCDPISGHVSLYWYRQALGQGPEFLTYFNYEAQQDKSGLPNDRFSAERPEGSISTLTIQRTEQRDSAMYRCASTSRPSSLARNEKLFFGSGTQLSVL.

This sequence joins TRBV5-6 and TRBJ2-3; TRBD2 aligns across 9 bases. Germline V CDR1 and CDR2: SGHDT, YYEEEE. This CDR3 spans 18 amino acids. V shed 0 bases, J shed 1 base, and the junction held 9 bases outside the gene matches. CDR3 amino acids: CASSLARGGKARTDTQYF. CDR3 coding DNA: TGTGCCAGCAGCTTGGCGCGGGGGGGAAAGGCGCGCACAGATACGCAGTATTTT.

At least ten counts were recorded for this clone. DNA of the CDR3: TGTGCCAGCAACCCCTTGCGGGGGAATCAGCCCCAGCATTTT. It codes for CASNPLRGNQPQHF. The chain carries TRBV7-8 and TRBJ1-5; D might be TRBD1 (5 bases). Trimming removed 7 bases at V and 4 bases at J, with 14 bases between. Germline CDR1 reads SGHVS; CDR2 reads FQNEAQ. This CDR3 is built from 14 residues.

The rearrangement joins TRBV10-1 to TRBJ2-7; TRBD1 matches at 10 bases. The CDR3 has 16 amino acids. The V and J ends lost 4 bases and 5 bases, in that order; junction bases with no gene match: 11. Germline values: CDR1 WNHNN, CDR2 SYGVQD (reference sequence). The CDR3 sequence: CASSAQPGQGNNEQYF. The CDR3, as DNA: TGCGCCAGCAGTGCTCAACCGGGACAGGGGAACAACGAGCAGTACTTC.

This clone has just a few counts. J is TRBJ2-5 and V is TRBV29-1; TRBD1 agrees at 10 bases. The CDR3 loop spans 16 amino acids. J gave up 4 bases and V 4 bases, and 12 bases lay outside the gene matches. In germline, CDR1 is SQVTM, CDR2 ANQGSEA. The CDR3 region has the DNA TGCAGCGTTGCCGGCCTGACAGGGGGCACGGGAGAGACCCAGTACTTC. Encoded protein: CSVAGLTGGTGETQYF.

The CDR3 loop reads CASSQGAGMNTEAFF. The CDR3 bases are TGTGCCAGCAGCCAAGGGGCAGGCATGAACACTGAAGCTTTCTTT. The chain carries TRBV3-1 (or the pseudogene TRBV3-2) and TRBJ1-1; no definite D call. The CDR3 totals 15 residues. Trimming cost V 1 base and J 0 bases, with 9 bases left between them. The V gene's germline CDR1 is LGHDT and CDR2 YNNKEL (reference sequence).

This clone came up once. The rearrangement uses TRBV14 and TRBJ2-3, with TRBD2 matching over 9 bases. J was trimmed by 3 bases and V by 0 bases; bases with no gene match: 7. The CDR3 has 17 residues. CDR1 and CDR2 from the germline V gene are SGHDN and FVKESK. In DNA form, the CDR3 reads TGTGCCAGCAGCCAAGAGAGGAGGCTAGCGGGAACAGATACGCAGTATTTT. Its protein product is CASSQERRLAGTDTQYF.

The chain recombines TRBV30 with TRBJ2-7; D remains unclear. The CDR3 sequence is 11 residues long. Germline CDR1 and CDR2: GTSNPN and SVGIG (reference sequence). The ends were cut back, 3 bases at V and 7 bases at J, with 10 bases in the middle. The chain's CDR3 is CAWRAQTEQYF. The CDR3 DNA reads TGTGCCTGGAGAGCGCAGACGGAGCAGTACTTC. The whole variable domain, remainder taken from reference TRBV30 and TRBJ2-7, is SQTIHQWPATLVQPVGSPLSLECTVEGTSNPNLYWYRQAAGRGLQLLFYSVGIGQISSEVPQNLSASRPQDRQFILSSKKLLLSDSGFYLCAWRAQTEQYFGPGTRLTVT.

A single count supports this clone. The chain has TRBV27 and TRBJ1-5; D uncertain. V was clipped by 3 bases and J by 2 bases, with 14 bases between them. Germline values: CDR1 MNHEY, CDR2 SMNVEV (reference sequence). The CDR3 covers 16 residues. CDR3 loop: CASSLAGPTGNQPQHF. The DNA of the CDR3 is TGTGCCAGCAGTTTGGCCGGGCCGACCGGCAATCAGCCCCAGCATTTT.

The J gene is TRBJ2-1, the V gene TRBV6-5; either TRBD1 or TRBD2 may supply D (5 bases each). Per the germline V gene, CDR1 is MNHEY and CDR2 is SVGAGI. This CDR3 contains 15 residues. V was trimmed by 0 bases and J by 4 bases, leaving 10 bases between them. For the CDR3, the DNA is TGTGCCAGCAGTTACTCGGGACCACAATACAATGAGCAGTTCTTC. Its translation: CASSYSGPQYNEQFF.

The chain joins TRBV6-5 to TRBJ2-5, with a possible D match to TRBD1 (6 bases). Trimming cost V 8 bases and J 5 bases, with 9 bases left between them. The CDR3 totals 11 residues. Germline lookup yields CDR1 MNHEY and CDR2 SVGAGI. The chain's CDR3 is CASQGWETQYF. DNA of the CDR3: TGTGCCAGCCAGGGGTGGGAGACCCAGTACTTC.

This clone was counted at least ten times. This chain links TRBV4-3 with TRBJ2-7, with 9 positions matching TRBD1. CDR1 LGHNA and CDR2 YSLEER come from the germline V gene. V shed 2 bases and J 0 bases; nucleotides not matched to a gene: 8. This CDR3 is 17 amino acids long. CDR3 sequence reads: CASSQTHTGGYSYEQYF. CDR3 bases: TGCGCCAGCAGCCAAACTCATACAGGGGGCTACTCCTACGAGCAGTACTTC.

The chain couples TRBV7-2 to TRBJ2-3; D is possibly TRBD2 (6 bases). Germline CDR1 reads SGHTA; CDR2 reads FQGNSA. Between the trimmed V and J ends, which lost 5 bases and 0 bases, there was a span of 12 bases. The CDR3 has 15 residues. The CDR3 loop is CASSPRGISTDTQYF. The CDR3, as DNA: TGTGCCAGCAGCCCCCGGGGGATTAGCACAGATACGCAGTATTTT.

The chain joins TRBV11-2 to TRBJ2-7; 8 nucleotides agree with TRBD2. Germline CDR1 SGHAT, CDR2 FQNNGV. V was pared by 0 bases and J by 3 bases, with 4 bases of the junction left unmatched. The length of the CDR3 is 15 residues. The CDR3 bases are TGTGCCAGCAGCTTAGATCCCAGCGGGGGCTACGAGCAGTACTTC. Translation: CASSLDPSGGYEQYF. Full variable domain (rest looked up from reference TRBV11-2 and TRBJ2-7): EAGVAQSPRYKIIEKRQSVAFWCNPISGHATLYWYQQILGQGPKLLIQFQNNGVVDDSQLPKDRFSAERLKGVDSTLKIQPAKLEDSAVYLCASSLDPSGGYEQYFGPGTRLTVT.

This rearrangement joins TRBV7-8 to TRBJ1-5, with D perhaps matching TRBD1 (5 bases). This CDR3 is 14 amino acids long. The V gene's germline CDR1 is SGHVS and CDR2 FQNEAQ. With 5 bases removed from V and 9 bases from J, the gap between germline ends came to 17 bases. This CDR3 reads CASSRAGTAGPQHF. The CDR3, as DNA: TGTGCCAGCAGCCGAGCTGGGACCGCCGGGCCCCAGCATTTT.